This TCR beta chain emerged from a study of human T cells and chemical hapten exposure. As for the study in general: Small volume differences among pooled libraries mainly caused per-sample TCR yield variation.

TCRdb reprocessed the RACE reads via MiXCR and lists one record per CDR3 protein. This table holds about 73,000 distinct CDR3 sequences, 6.5% to 10% found once. Study-wide results and caveats: Compared to controls, expanded TCRs made significantly more large clusters of similar CDR3s. DPC sensitization left the count of TCRs above 1 in 1000 unchanged. PT1 expanded TCR counts and patch test score were linked, and their correlation was positive.

This clonotype appeared a few times. Its antigen is currently unknown. The time point was: patch test 2, 6 weeks after DPC sensitization. Documented treatment: therapeutic diphenylcyclopropenone sensitization with weekly scalp DPC. CDR1 and CDR2 from the germline V gene are SNHLY and FYNNEI. V was cut by 3 bases and J by 4 bases, with 10 bases left in between. The length of the CDR3 is 14 residues. The source was whole blood, collected in connection with sensitization to the hapten diphenylcyclopropenone (DPC). This TCR was recovered from a woman aged 50 to 65 with alopecia areata. Some clones in this sample may be carry-over from other donors' samples. V usage is TRBV2 and J usage is TRBJ1-5; D is unresolved. DNA for the CDR3: TGTGCCAGCAGTGATCGGTTCGAGAATCAGCCCCAGCATTTT. Amino acid sequence: CASSDRFENQPQHF.